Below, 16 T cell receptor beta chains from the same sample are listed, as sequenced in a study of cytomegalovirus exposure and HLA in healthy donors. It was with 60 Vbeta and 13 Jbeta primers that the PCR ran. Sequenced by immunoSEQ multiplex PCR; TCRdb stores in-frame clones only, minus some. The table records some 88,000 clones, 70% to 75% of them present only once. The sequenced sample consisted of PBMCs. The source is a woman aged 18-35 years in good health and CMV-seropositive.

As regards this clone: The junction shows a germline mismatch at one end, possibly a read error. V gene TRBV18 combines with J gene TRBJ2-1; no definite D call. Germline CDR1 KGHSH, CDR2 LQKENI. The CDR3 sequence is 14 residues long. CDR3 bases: TGTGCCAGCTCACCACCGGGCTCCAACAATGAGCAGTTCTTC. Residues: CASSPPGSNNEQFF.

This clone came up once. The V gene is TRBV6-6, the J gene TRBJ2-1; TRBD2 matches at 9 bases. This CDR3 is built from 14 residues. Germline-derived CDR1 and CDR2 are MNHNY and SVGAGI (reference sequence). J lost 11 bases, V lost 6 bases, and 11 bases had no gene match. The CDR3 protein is CASRGRASGEQQFF. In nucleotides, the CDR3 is TGTGCCAGCAGGGGGCGAGCTAGCGGGGAACAGCAGTTCTTC.

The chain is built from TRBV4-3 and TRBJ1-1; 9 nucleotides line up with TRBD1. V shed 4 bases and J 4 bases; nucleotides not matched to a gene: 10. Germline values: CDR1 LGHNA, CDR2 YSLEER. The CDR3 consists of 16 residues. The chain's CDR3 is CASSRGTGNGLTEAFF. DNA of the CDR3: TGCGCCAGCAGCCGCGGGACAGGGAATGGGCTCACTGAAGCTTTCTTT.

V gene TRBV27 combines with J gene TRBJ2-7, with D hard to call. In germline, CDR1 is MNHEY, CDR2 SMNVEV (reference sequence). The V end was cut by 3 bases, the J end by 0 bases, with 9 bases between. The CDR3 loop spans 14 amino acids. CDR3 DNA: TGTGCCAGCAGTTTCGGCAGCGACTCCTACGAGCAGTACTTC. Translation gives CASSFGSDSYEQYF.

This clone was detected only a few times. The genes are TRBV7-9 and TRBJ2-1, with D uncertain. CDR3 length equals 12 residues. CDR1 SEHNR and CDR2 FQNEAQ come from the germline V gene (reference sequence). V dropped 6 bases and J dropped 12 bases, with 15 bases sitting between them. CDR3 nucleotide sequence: TGTGCCAGCAGACCCCGAGGTTCGGGGCAGTTCTTC. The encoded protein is CASRPRGSGQFF. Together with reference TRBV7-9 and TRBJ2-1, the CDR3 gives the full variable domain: DTGVSQNPRHKITKRGQNVTFRCDPISEHNRLYWYRQTLGQGPEFLTYFQNEAQLEKSRLLSDRFSAERPKGSFSTLEIQRTEQGDSAMYLCASRPRGSGQFFGPGTRLTVL.

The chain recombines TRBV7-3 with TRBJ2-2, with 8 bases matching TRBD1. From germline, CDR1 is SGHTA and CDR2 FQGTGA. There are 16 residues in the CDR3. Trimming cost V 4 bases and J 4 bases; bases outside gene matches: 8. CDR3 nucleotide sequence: TGTGCCAGCAGCTCAACAGGGGGATTGAGCACCGGGGAGCTGTTTTTT. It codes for CASSSTGGLSTGELFF.

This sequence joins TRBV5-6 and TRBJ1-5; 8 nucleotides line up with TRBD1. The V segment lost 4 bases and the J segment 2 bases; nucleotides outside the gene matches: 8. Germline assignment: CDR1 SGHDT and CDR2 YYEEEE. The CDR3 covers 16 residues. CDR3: CASSLGQGGGNQPQHF. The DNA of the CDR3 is TGTGCCAGCAGCCTCGGACAGGGAGGCGGCAATCAGCCCCAGCATTTT.

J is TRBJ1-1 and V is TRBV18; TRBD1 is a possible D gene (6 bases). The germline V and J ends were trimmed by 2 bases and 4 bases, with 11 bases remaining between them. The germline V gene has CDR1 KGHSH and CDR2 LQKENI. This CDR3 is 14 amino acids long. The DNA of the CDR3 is TGTGCCAGCTCACCAGGACAGAGGGGCACTGAAGCTTTCTTT. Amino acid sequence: CASSPGQRGTEAFF. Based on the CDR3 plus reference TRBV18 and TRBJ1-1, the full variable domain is NAGVMQNPRHLVRRRGQEARLRCSPMKGHSHVYWYRQLPEEGLKFMVYLQKENIIDESGMPKERFSAEFPKEGPSILRIQQVVRGDSAAYFCASSPGQRGTEAFFGQGTRLTVV.

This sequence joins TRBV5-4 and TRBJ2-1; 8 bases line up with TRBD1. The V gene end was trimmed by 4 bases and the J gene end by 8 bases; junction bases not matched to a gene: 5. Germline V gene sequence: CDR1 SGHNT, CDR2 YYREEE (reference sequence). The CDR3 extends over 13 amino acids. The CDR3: CASSMTGVDEQFF. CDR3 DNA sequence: TGTGCCAGCAGCATGACAGGGGTCGATGAGCAGTTCTTC.

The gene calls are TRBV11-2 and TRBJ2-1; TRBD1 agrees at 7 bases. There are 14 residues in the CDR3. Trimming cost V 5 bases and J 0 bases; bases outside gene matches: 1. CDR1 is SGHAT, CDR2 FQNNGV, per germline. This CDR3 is CASSRQGSYNEQFF. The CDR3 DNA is TGTGCCAGCAGCCGACAGGGCTCCTACAATGAGCAGTTCTTC.

Here the CDR3 DNA reads TGTGCCAGCTCACCTGGGGCAGGTAAAAACATTCAGTACTTC. Protein: CASSPGAGKNIQYF. This chain joins TRBV18 and TRBJ2-4; D perhaps matches TRBD1 (5 bases). The CDR3 totals 14 residues. Germline V lookup: CDR1 KGHSH, CDR2 LQKENI. Trimming removed 3 bases at V and 4 bases at J, with 10 bases between.

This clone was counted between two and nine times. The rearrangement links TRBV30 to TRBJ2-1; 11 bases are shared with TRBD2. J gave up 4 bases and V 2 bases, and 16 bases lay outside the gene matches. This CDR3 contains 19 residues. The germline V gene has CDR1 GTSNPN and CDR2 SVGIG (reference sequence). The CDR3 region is CAWSSGGGASGRTYNEQFF. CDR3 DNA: TGTGCCTGGAGTTCCGGTGGGGGGGCTAGCGGGAGGACGTACAATGAGCAGTTCTTC.

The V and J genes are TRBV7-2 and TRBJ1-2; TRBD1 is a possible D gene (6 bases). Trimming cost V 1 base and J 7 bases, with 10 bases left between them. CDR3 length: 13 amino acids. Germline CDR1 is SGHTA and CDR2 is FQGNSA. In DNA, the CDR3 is TGTGCCAGCAGCTTAGACAGGGAGCGTGGCTACACCTTC. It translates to CASSLDRERGYTF.

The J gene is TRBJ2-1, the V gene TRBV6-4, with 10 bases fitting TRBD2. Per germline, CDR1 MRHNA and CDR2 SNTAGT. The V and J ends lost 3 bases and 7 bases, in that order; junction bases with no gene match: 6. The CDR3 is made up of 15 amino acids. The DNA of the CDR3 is TGTGCCAGCAGTGAGATAGCGGGGGGACTGAATGAGCAGTTCTTC. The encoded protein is CASSEIAGGLNEQFF.

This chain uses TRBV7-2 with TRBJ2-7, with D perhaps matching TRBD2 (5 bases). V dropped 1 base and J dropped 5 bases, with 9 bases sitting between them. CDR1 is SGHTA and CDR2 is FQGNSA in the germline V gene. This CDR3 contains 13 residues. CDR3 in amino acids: CASSLEGVHEQYF. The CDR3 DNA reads TGTGCCAGCAGCTTAGAGGGAGTCCACGAGCAGTACTTC.

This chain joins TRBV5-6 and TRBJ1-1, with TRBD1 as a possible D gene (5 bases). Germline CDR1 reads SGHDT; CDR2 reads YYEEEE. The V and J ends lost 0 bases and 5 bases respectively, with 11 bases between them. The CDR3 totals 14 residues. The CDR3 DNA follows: TGTGCCAGCAGCTTGGGGAGGGGCTCGACTGAAGCTTTCTTT. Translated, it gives CASSLGRGSTEAFF.